This TCR beta chain was identified during a study of blood T cell repertoires in COVID-19. Overall study: Acute-phase and convalescent COVID-19 samples originated in the United States, Italy and Spain. From T cells, B-cell-depleted T cells, or PBMCs came the material, which was cDNA or gDNA.

Authors' analysis steps: Amplification from reference gene primers served as the basis for estimated nucleated cell counts. The protocol was immunoSEQ multiplex PCR, while the TCRdb copy is restricted to in-frame clones and leaves out a portion. V and J calls and clone size follow that table, whereas D and trimming were derived from the DNA. The sample has a few thousand clones, approximately 87% seen once. The CDR3 is made up of 13 amino acids. Trimming removed 6 bases from V and 5 bases from J; junction bases left unmatched: 6. The receptor was derived from a human donor in a cohort sampled during active COVID-19. Sequenced input: peripheral blood. This chain uses TRBV12-3 or TRBV12-4 with TRBJ1-2, with 7 bases matching TRBD1. This CDR3 reads CASRNRGFYGYTF. The CDR3 DNA reads as TGTGCCAGCAGGAACAGGGGTTTTTATGGCTACACCTTC.